The clone carrying this TCR beta chain was observed once. Antigen: not known. It was with 60 Vbeta and 13 Jbeta primers that the PCR ran. Libraries were prepared by immunoSEQ multiplex PCR; TCRdb keeps only in-frame clonotypes and omits some of them. Among 100,000 to 150,000 clones listed, approximately 83% were seen once. These data come from a study of cytomegalovirus exposure and HLA in healthy donors. Study results and caveats: One later analysis reportedly identified an Asian-associated ancestry cluster that showed fewer N-insertions than the roughly 600-donor mean. In vitro data verified three CMV-associated chains as specific for CMV antigens. Using a false discovery rate of 0.05, a later analysis showed that fewer than 20,000 TCR beta sequences were associated with HLA alleles.

As for the donors, each was a healthy bone marrow donor. The CDR3 runs 13 residues. V was cut by 4 bases and J by 9 bases, with 13 bases left in between. Germline lookup yields CDR1 SGHTA and CDR2 FQGNSA. The chain carries TRBV7-2 and TRBJ2-1; a weak D match, TRBD2 (5 bases). Specimen: PBMCs. This TCR came from a woman between 40 and 55 years old in good health and CMV-seropositive. CDR3: CASSSNLAGEQFF. The DNA of the CDR3 is TGTGCCAGCAGCTCCAATCTAGCTGGTGAGCAGTTCTTC. Based on the CDR3 plus reference TRBV7-2 and TRBJ2-1, the full variable domain is GAGVSQSPSNKVTEKGKDVELRCDPISGHTALYWYRQSLGQGLEFLIYFQGNSAPDKSGLPSDRFSAERTGGSVSTLTIQRTQQEDSAVYLCASSSNLAGEQFFGPGTRLTVL.